A selection of T cell receptor beta chains follows, all from one sample in a study of CD8+ T cells in alopecia areata. Profiling relied on immunoSEQ multiplex PCR, and the TCRdb table lists in-frame clones only, not all of them. This table has about 110,000 clones, about 83% appearing once. The source was CD8+ T cells sorted from blood, collected at week 24, from a patient treated with tofacitinib. Source of these receptors: a human donor with alopecia areata. The CDR3 runs from the conserved cysteine through the conserved F or W. Each record gives: clone size, J gene, V gene, D gene, CDR3 protein, CDR3 DNA. A D gene is named only where the DNA matches it firmly. Only some rows state a clone size, as once, few, many or a class for expanded clones.

>NA|TRBJ2-3|TRBV29-1|NA
CSVDGQDRTDTQYF
TGCAGCGTCGATGGACAAGACAGAACAGATACGCAGTATTTT
>NA|TRBJ2-5|TRBV11-3|TRBD1
CASSSRSLQGPQETQYF
TGTGCCAGCAGCTCCCGCTCCCTACAGGGGCCCCAAGAGACCCAGTACTTC
>NA|TRBJ1-2|TRBV29-1|NA
CSVEEGTNYGYTF
TGCAGCGTTGAAGAAGGGACAAACTATGGCTACACCTTC
>NA|TRBJ2-5|TRBV7-9|NA
CASSSSNQGIQETQYF
TGTGCCAGCAGCTCGTCGAATCAAGGTATCCAAGAGACCCAGTACTTC
>NA|TRBJ1-4|TRBV13|TRBD1
CASSHTPRGTEKLFF
TGTGCCAGCAGCCACACGCCCAGGGGGACGGAAAAACTGTTTTTT
>NA|TRBJ2-1|TRBV7-9|TRBD1
CASSLDPGQGVTHRQFF
TGTGCCAGCAGCTTAGACCCGGGACAGGGGGTGACCCACAGGCAGTTCTTC
>once|TRBJ2-5|TRBV5-1|TRBD1
CASSPGDRGQETQYF
TGCGCCAGCAGCCCGGGGGACAGGGGGCAAGAGACCCAGTACTTC
>NA|TRBJ1-6|TRBV4-3|TRBD1
CASSQDGTGHNSPLHF
TGCGCCAGCAGCCAAGACGGGACAGGGCATAATTCACCCCTCCACTTT
>NA|TRBJ2-7|TRBV5-6|NA
CASSAAPLSSYEQYF
TGTGCCAGCAGCGCGGCGCCCCTTAGCTCCTACGAGCAGTACTTC
>NA|TRBJ1-2|TRBV6-5|NA
CASTSVGGGDGYTF
TGTGCCAGCACCTCAGTCGGGGGCGGAGATGGCTACACCTTC
>once|TRBJ2-7|TRBV29-1|NA
CSVAPAVGSYEQYF
TGCAGCGTTGCGCCGGCGGTGGGCTCCTACGAGCAGTACTTC
>NA|TRBJ1-2|TRBV4-1|TRBD1
CASSQVLGAGQGISGYTF
TGCGCCAGCAGCCAAGTCCTAGGGGCTGGACAGGGTATAAGTGGCTACACCTTC
>NA|TRBJ2-1|TRBV15|TRBD1
CATSSSTTGTGGNEQFF
TGTGCCACCAGCAGCTCAACCACCGGGACAGGGGGGAATGAGCAGTTCTTC
>NA|TRBJ2-1|TRBV29-1|TRBD2
CSVEDPTSGGIINEQFF
TGCAGCGTTGAAGATCCGACTAGCGGGGGTATTATCAATGAGCAGTTCTTC
>NA|TRBJ1-2|TRBV27|NA
CASSHTDRVSNYGYTF
TGTGCCAGCAGTCATACGGACAGAGTAAGCAACTATGGCTACACCTTC
>NA|TRBJ2-2|TRBV2|TRBD1
CASRRTGGDTGELFF
TGTGCCAGCAGGAGGACAGGGGGCGACACCGGGGAGCTGTTTTTT
>NA|TRBJ2-7|TRBV29-1|TRBD1
CSVLGQGVPLQFRKQYF
TGCAGCGTTTTAGGACAGGGGGTCCCCTTGCAGTTCCGGAAGCAGTACTTC
>NA|TRBJ1-1|TRBV6-5|TRBD1
CASSSYRGRNTEAFF
TGTGCCAGCAGTTCTTACAGGGGGAGGAACACTGAAGCTTTCTTT
>NA|TRBJ2-2|TRBV9|NA
CASSLPLWGAGTGELFF
TGTGCCAGCAGCCTTCCCCTTTGGGGGGCGGGCACCGGGGAGCTGTTTTTT
>NA|TRBJ1-5|TRBV2|NA
CASSEFSGQPQHF
TGTGCCAGCAGTGAATTTTCTGGTCAGCCCCAGCATTTT
>NA|TRBJ2-3|TRBV5-6|NA
CASSLAPGSTRDTQYF
TGTGCCAGCAGCTTGGCCCCGGGATCGACCCGGGATACGCAGTATTTT
>NA|TRBJ2-1|TRBV5-5|NA
CASSLYQGNEQFF
TGTGCCAGCAGCTTATATCAGGGGAATGAGCAGTTCTTC
>few|TRBJ2-2|TRBV4-2|NA
CASSQDSTVGWLFF
TGTGCCAGCAGCCAAGACTCCACCGTGGGGTGGCTGTTTTTT
>once|TRBJ2-7|TRBV4-3|NA
CASSQDLSRRRYEQYF
TGCGCCAGCAGCCAAGATCTGTCTCGACGAAGATACGAGCAGTACTTC
>NA|TRBJ2-2|TRBV4-2|TRBD2
CASSLDLPGQRGF
TGTGCCAGCAGCCTAGACCTCCCCGGACAGCGGGGGTTT
>NA|TRBJ1-1|TRBV30|NA
CAWSGNTGAFF
TGTGCCTGGAGCGGGAACACCGGAGCTTTCTTT
>few|TRBJ2-7|TRBV15|NA
CATSREWGPDYEQYF
TGTGCCACCAGCAGAGAGTGGGGACCTGACTACGAGCAGTACTTC